This T cell receptor beta chain was captured by sequencing in a study of blood T cell repertoires in COVID-19. Whole-study context: Acute-phase and convalescent COVID-19 samples originated in the United States, Italy and Spain. The analysed material was cDNA or gDNA that came from T cells, B-cell-depleted T cells, or PBMCs.

Under the authors' procedure: Nucleated cell number was recorded as an estimate derived from reference gene primer amplification. Repertoires were generated with immunoSEQ multiplex PCR, while TCRdb's copy carries only in-frame clones and drops some. That table furnishes V, J and clone size, whereas the DNA furnished D and trimming. The sample holds more than 200,000 clones, around nine tenths seen once. Looked up from germline, CDR1 is SGHTA and CDR2 is FQGNSA. V lost 5 bases, J lost 1 base, and 12 bases lay in between. This CDR3 region has 16 residues. Sequences were obtained from peripheral blood. The rearrangement joins TRBV7-2 to TRBJ1-6, with D maybe TRBD1 (5 bases). The TCR sequence derives from a woman aged 55 to 70 with acute or convalescent COVID-19. The CDR3 spells CASSISGGSYNSPLHF. Here the CDR3 DNA reads TGTGCCAGCAGCATCTCCGGGGGGTCCTATAATTCACCCCTCCACTTT.